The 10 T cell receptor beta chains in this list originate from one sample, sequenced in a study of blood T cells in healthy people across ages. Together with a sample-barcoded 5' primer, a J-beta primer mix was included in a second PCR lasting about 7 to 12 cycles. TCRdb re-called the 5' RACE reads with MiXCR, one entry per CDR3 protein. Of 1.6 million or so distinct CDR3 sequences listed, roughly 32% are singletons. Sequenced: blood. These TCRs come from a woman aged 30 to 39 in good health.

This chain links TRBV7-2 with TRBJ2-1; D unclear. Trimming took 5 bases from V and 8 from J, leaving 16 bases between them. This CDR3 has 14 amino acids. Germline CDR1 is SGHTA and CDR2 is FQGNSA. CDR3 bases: TGTGCCAGCAGCCCAAGGGCCGGAAAGGATGAGCAGTTCTTC. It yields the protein CASSPRAGKDEQFF. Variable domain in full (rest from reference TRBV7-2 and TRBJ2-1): GAGVSQSPSNKVTEKGKDVELRCDPISGHTALYWYRQSLGQGLEFLIYFQGNSAPDKSGLPSDRFSAERTGGSVSTLTIQRTQQEDSAVYLCASSPRAGKDEQFFGPGTRLTVL.

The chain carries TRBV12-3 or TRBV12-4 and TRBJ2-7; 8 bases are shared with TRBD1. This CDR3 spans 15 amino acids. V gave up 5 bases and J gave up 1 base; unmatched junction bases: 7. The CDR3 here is CASSTFQGASYEQYF. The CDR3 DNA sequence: TGTGCCAGCAGTACGTTCCAGGGGGCATCCTACGAGCAGTACTTC.

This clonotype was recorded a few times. In nucleotides, the CDR3 is TGTGCCAGCAGCTTCGCGGGAGGGCCGCAGGGTGAGCAGTTCTTC. It specifies CASSFAGGPQGEQFF. This chain uses TRBV5-5 with TRBJ2-1; 9 bases line up with TRBD2. Germline CDR1 and CDR2: SGHKS and YYEKEE (reference sequence). V dropped 2 bases and J dropped 9; count of bases not matched to a gene: 9. This CDR3 is built from 15 residues.

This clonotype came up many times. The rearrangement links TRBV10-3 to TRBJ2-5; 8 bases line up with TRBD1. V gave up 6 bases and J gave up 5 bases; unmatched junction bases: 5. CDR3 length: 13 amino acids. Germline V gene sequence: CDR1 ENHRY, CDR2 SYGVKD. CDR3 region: CAISVDRGETQYF. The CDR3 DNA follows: TGTGCCATCAGCGTCGACAGGGGTGAGACCCAGTACTTC.

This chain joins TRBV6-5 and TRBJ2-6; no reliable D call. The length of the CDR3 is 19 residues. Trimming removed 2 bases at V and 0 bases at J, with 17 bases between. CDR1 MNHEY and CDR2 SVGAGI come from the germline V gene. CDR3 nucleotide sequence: TGTGCCAGCAGTTACGACTGGGCGGCCAGCACCTCTGGGGCCAACGTCCTGACTTTC. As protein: CASSYDWAASTSGANVLTF.

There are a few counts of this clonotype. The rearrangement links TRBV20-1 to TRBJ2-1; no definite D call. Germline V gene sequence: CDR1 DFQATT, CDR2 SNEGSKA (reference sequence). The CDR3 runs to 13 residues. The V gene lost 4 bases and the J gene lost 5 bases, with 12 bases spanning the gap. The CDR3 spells CSATALVHNEQFF. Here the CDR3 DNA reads TGCAGTGCTACGGCGTTAGTGCACAATGAGCAGTTCTTC.

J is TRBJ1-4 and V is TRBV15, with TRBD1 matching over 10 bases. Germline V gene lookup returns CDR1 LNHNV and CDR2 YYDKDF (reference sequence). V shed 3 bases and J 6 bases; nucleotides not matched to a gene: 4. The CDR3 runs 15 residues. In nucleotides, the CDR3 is TGTGCCACCAGCAGGCCGGGACAGGGGTATGAAAAACTGTTTTTT. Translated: CATSRPGQGYEKLFF. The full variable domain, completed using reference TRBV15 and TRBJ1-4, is DAMVIQNPRYQVTQFGKPVTLSCSQTLNHNVMYWYQQKSSQAPKLLFHYYDKDFNNEADTPDNFQSRRPNTSFCFLDIRSPGLGDTAMYLCATSRPGQGYEKLFFGSGTQLSVL.

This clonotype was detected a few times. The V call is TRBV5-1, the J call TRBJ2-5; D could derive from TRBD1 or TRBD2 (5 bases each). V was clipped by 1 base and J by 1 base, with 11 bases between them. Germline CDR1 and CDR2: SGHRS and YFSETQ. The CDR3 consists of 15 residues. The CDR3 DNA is TGCGCCAGCAGCTTGCTTATGGGGGTCCAAGAGACCCAGTACTTC. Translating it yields CASSLLMGVQETQYF.

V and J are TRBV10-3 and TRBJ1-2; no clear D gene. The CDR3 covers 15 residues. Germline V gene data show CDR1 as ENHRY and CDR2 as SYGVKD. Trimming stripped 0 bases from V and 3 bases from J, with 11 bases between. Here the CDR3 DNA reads TGTGCCATCAGTGAGTCTAACATAAGGGACTATGGCTACACCTTC. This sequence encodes CAISESNIRDYGYTF.

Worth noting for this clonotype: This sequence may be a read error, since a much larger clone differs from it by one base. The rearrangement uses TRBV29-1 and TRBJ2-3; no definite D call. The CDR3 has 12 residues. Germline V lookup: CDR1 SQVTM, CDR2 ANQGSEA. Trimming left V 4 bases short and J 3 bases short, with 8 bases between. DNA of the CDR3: TGCAGCGTTGCGCACGGAACAGATACGCAGTATTTT. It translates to CSVAHGTDTQYF.